This TCR beta chain was identified during a study of blood T cells in healthy people across ages. The study drew donors from healthy Caucasian individuals in Russia aged roughly 6 to 90. Peripheral blood, approximately 10 milliliters per donor, was collected. Through a sample-barcoded 5' primer and a J-beta primer mix, a second PCR was run for roughly 7 to 11 cycles. Through a template-switch adaptor with 12 random nucleotides, each cDNA molecule received a tag. From the 5' RACE reads, TCRdb called clonotypes with MiXCR, one entry per CDR3 protein. The sample carries around 1.7 million distinct CDR3 sequences, 28% recorded once. Study-level results: Relative to aged donors, long-lived donors carried more naive CD4+ cells and displayed higher diversity.

V lost 5 bases, J lost 0 bases, and 0 bases stayed unmatched. CDR3 length equals 14 residues. From germline, CDR1 is MGHRA and CDR2 YSYEKL. This clonotype appeared many times. Its target is unknown. The receptor was derived from a woman under 40 in good health. The material sequenced was blood. V usage is TRBV4-1 and J usage is TRBJ2-3, with 9 bases lining up with TRBD2. This CDR3 reads CASSAGGSTDTQYF. In DNA, the CDR3 is TGCGCCAGCAGCGCGGGGGGGAGCACAGATACGCAGTATTTT.